What follows are 31 T cell receptor beta chains derived from one specimen sequenced in a study of shared clonotypes between healthy human individuals. As defined, naive CD8 cells were CD45RO-negative and positively selected for CCR7, with terminally differentiated effector memory CD45RA+ cells excluded. Some clones are missing from TCRdb's copy, which holds only in-frame ones; the method was immunoSEQ multiplex PCR. The top ten hold 0.95% to 1.5% of the sample, which has about 2 million clones, about 95% seen once. The source material was naive CD8+ T cells sorted from blood. The source of these receptors is a man younger than 35 in good health.

The chain uses TRBV5-6 and TRBJ1-4; D unresolved. The CDR3 has 14 residues. Germline V gene sequence: CDR1 SGHDT, CDR2 YYEEEE. The V end was cut by 0 bases, the J end by 4 bases, with 7 bases between. CDR3 in amino acids: CASSLEAGNEKLFF. The DNA of the CDR3 is TGTGCCAGCAGCTTGGAGGCGGGTAATGAAAAACTGTTTTTT.

The CDR3 reads CASSFPAGGSYNEQFF. CDR3 coding DNA: TGTGCCAGCAGTTTCCCCGCAGGGGGTTCCTACAATGAGCAGTTCTTC. The chain employs TRBV28 and TRBJ2-1; 7 nucleotides align to TRBD1. With 3 bases clipped from V and 1 base from J, the junction kept 6 bases outside the gene matches. Germline values: CDR1 MDHEN, CDR2 SYDVKM. The CDR3 length is 16 residues.

The chain joins TRBV9 to TRBJ2-3; 7 positions agree with TRBD2. V dropped 0 bases and J dropped 4; count of bases not matched to a gene: 14. Germline CDR1 SGDLS, CDR2 YYNGEE. This CDR3 comprises 18 residues. The DNA of the CDR3 is TGTGCCAGCAGCGTAGGTGCTGGTTGGGAGGGAAATTCAGATACGCAGTATTTT. Encoded protein: CASSVGAGWEGNSDTQYF.

The chain joins TRBV2 to TRBJ1-1; 7 bases are a match to TRBD1. The CDR3 spans 16 residues. CDR1 is SNHLY and CDR2 is FYNNEI in the germline V gene. With V trimmed by 2 bases and J by 1 base, 7 bases remained unmatched. The CDR3 protein is CASSETLTGANTEAFF. CDR3 nucleotides: TGTGCCAGCAGTGAAACCCTAACAGGGGCGAACACTGAAGCTTTCTTT.

V gene TRBV29-1 combines with J gene TRBJ2-5; 14 bases are shared with TRBD2. The CDR3 contains 14 residues. V shed 6 bases and J 5 bases; nucleotides not matched to a gene: 5. Germline CDR1 and CDR2: SQVTM and ANQGSEA. The CDR3 reads CSVTSGGARETQYF. In DNA form, the CDR3 reads TGCAGCGTGACTAGCGGGGGGGCCAGGGAGACCCAGTACTTC.

This chain joins TRBV7-8 and TRBJ2-3; 10 positions agree with TRBD2. This CDR3 has 18 amino acids. V was clipped by 1 base and J by 2 bases; unmatched bases: 9. Germline V lookup: CDR1 SGHVS, CDR2 FQNEAQ. The CDR3 DNA reads TGTGCCAGCAGCTTAGAAGGGCCGACTAGCGGGCTCACAGATACGCAGTATTTT. Amino acid sequence: CASSLEGPTSGLTDTQYF. Filled out from reference TRBV7-8 and TRBJ2-3, the complete variable domain reads GAGVSQSPRYKVAKRGQDVALRCDPISGHVSLFWYQQALGQGPEFLTYFQNEAQLDKSGLPSDRFFAERPEGSVSTLKIQRTQQEDSAVYLCASSLEGPTSGLTDTQYFGPGTRLTVL.

J is TRBJ1-2 and V is TRBV4-1, with TRBD1 matching over 7 bases. The V segment lost 5 bases and the J segment 4 bases; nucleotides outside the gene matches: 7. The germline CDR1 and CDR2 sequences are MGHRA and YSYEKL. The CDR3 runs 14 residues. The CDR3 nucleotides are TGCGCCAGCAGCTTCCTGACAGGGATCTATGGCTACACCTTC. Translated, it gives CASSFLTGIYGYTF.

Concerning this clone itself: Different DNA sequences within this sample yield the same CDR3. The V call is TRBV28, the J call TRBJ1-3, with D unclear. V dropped 3 bases and J dropped 0 bases, with 6 bases sitting between them. CDR1 and CDR2 from the germline V gene are MDHEN and SYDVKM. The CDR3 is 14 residues long. The CDR3 region is CASSFRTSGNTIYF. The CDR3 nucleotides read TGTGCCAGCAGTTTCAGAACCTCTGGAAACACCATATATTTT.

This clone was recorded only once. V usage is TRBV4-1 and J usage is TRBJ2-6; no definite D call. This CDR3 is built from 20 residues. V gave up 0 bases and J gave up 0 bases, with 18 bases separating them. From germline, CDR1 is MGHRA and CDR2 YSYEKL. CDR3: CASSQEEWSRIDSGANVLTF. The CDR3 DNA reads as TGCGCCAGCAGCCAAGAGGAATGGAGTAGGATAGACTCTGGGGCCAACGTCCTGACTTTC.

The V and J genes are TRBV29-1 and TRBJ2-7; 10 positions agree with TRBD1. The CDR3 is 15 amino acids. The V and J ends lost 6 bases and 6 bases, in that order; junction bases with no gene match: 14. Germline CDR1 reads SQVTM; CDR2 reads ANQGSEA. CDR3 in DNA: TGCAGCGTCGCAGAGGCCGGGACAGGGGCAAGCGAGCAGTACTTC. Translating gives CSVAEAGTGASEQYF.

The gene calls are TRBV7-9 and TRBJ1-5; tentatively, D is TRBD1 (6 bases). V dropped 0 bases and J dropped 6 bases, with 12 bases sitting between them. Germline V lookup: CDR1 SEHNR, CDR2 FQNEAQ (reference sequence). The CDR3 length is 15 residues. The CDR3 sequence is CASSLAGGAGQPQHF. As DNA, the CDR3 is TGTGCCAGCAGCTTAGCGGGGGGGGCAGGTCAGCCCCAGCATTTT. Based on the CDR3 plus reference TRBV7-9 and TRBJ1-5, the full variable domain is DTGVSQNPRHKITKRGQNVTFRCDPISEHNRLYWYRQTLGQGPEFLTYFQNEAQLEKSRLLSDRFSAERPKGSFSTLEIQRTEQGDSAMYLCASSLAGGAGQPQHFGDGTRLSIL.

This clone was found once. The chain couples TRBV27 to TRBJ2-1; D is possibly TRBD1 (6 bases). V lost 4 bases to trimming and J lost 4 bases, with 17 bases between them. Germline CDR1 and CDR2: MNHEY and SMNVEV (reference sequence). This CDR3 comprises 16 residues. The CDR3 coding sequence is TGTGCCAGCAGTTCCGGGCCAGGGACACCTTACAATGAGCAGTTCTTC. Amino acids: CASSSGPGTPYNEQFF.

The V gene is TRBV21-1, the J gene TRBJ1-5; the table's TRBD1 call for D was not verified on the DNA. TRBV21-1 is a pseudogene. The CDR3 sequence is 15 residues long. CDR3 loop: CASSKVCTSNQPQHF. CDR3 coding DNA: TGTGCCAGCAGCAAAGTTTGTACAAGCAATCAGCCCCAGCATTTT.

Note on this clone: Other DNA sequences within the sample encode an identical CDR3. V usage is TRBV5-6 and J usage is TRBJ2-7; weak D call: TRBD2 (6 bases). The CDR3 sequence is 13 residues long. V shed 2 bases and J shed 0 bases, with 6 bases lying between them. Germline values: CDR1 SGHDT, CDR2 YYEEEE. CDR3 sequence reads: CASSFGGSYEQYF. The CDR3 DNA follows: TGTGCCAGCAGCTTCGGGGGCTCCTACGAGCAGTACTTC.

V usage is TRBV5-6 and J usage is TRBJ1-1; D is ambiguous. Trimming removed 0 bases at V and 0 bases at J, with 6 bases between. CDR1 is SGHDT, CDR2 YYEEEE, per germline. There are 14 residues in the CDR3. This chain's CDR3 is CASSLGAMNTEAFF. CDR3 DNA: TGTGCCAGCAGCTTGGGCGCTATGAACACTGAAGCTTTCTTT. Filled out from reference TRBV5-6 and TRBJ1-1, the complete variable domain reads DAGVTQSPTHLIKTRGQQVTLRCSPKSGHDTVSWYQQALGQGPQFIFQYYEEEERQRGNFPDRFSGHQFPNYSSELNVNALLLGDSALYLCASSLGAMNTEAFFGQGTRLTVV.

This chain links TRBV6-4 with TRBJ2-1; D is unclear. Trimming took 0 bases from V and 12 from J, leaving 12 bases between them. The CDR3 runs to 13 residues. Per the germline V gene, CDR1 is MRHNA and CDR2 is SNTAGT. As DNA, the CDR3 is TGTGCCAGCAGTGACTCGTTCGGCGGATGGCAGTTCTTC. It codes for CASSDSFGGWQFF.

The chain has TRBV6-6 and TRBJ2-7, with 8 bases fitting TRBD1. The CDR3 spans 14 residues. Trimming at V came to 8 bases and at J to 4 bases, leaving 10 bases not matched to a gene. The germline V gene encodes CDR1 MNHNY and CDR2 SVGAGI (reference sequence). This CDR3 reads CASGAYRGVYEQYF. As DNA, the CDR3 is TGTGCCAGCGGGGCTTACAGGGGGGTTTACGAGCAGTACTTC.

The genes are TRBV4-3 and TRBJ2-5; no firm D call. Germline-derived CDR1 and CDR2 are LGHNA and YSLEER. The CDR3 has 16 residues. Trimming pared 0 bases from V and 5 bases from J, leaving 16 bases between. The CDR3 DNA reads as TGCGCCAGCAGCCAAGAAAGGGTCGGCGTAGGGGAGACCCAGTACTTC. Protein: CASSQERVGVGETQYF.

J is TRBJ2-2 and V is TRBV2; D may match TRBD1 or TRBD2 (6 bases each). Trimming took off 7 bases at V and 6 bases at J, with 15 bases between the two ends. This CDR3 is built from 14 residues. CDR1 SNHLY and CDR2 FYNNEI come from the germline V gene. The CDR3 nucleotides read TGTGCCAGCAAGGGGGGAGTGTCGGCCGGGGAGCTGTTTTTT. It specifies CASKGGVSAGELFF.

The chain uses TRBV5-6 and TRBJ2-3; TRBD2 might be the D (6 bases). The CDR3 consists of 14 residues. Trimming removed 3 bases from V and 1 base from J, with 9 bases in between. Germline CDR1 is SGHDT and CDR2 is YYEEEE. For the CDR3, the DNA is TGTGCCAGCAGCTCGGGACTCCGCACAGATACGCAGTATTTT. It encodes CASSSGLRTDTQYF.

This chain connects TRBV10-3 to TRBJ2-7; either TRBD1 or TRBD2 may supply D (5 bases each). The germline V gene has CDR1 ENHRY and CDR2 SYGVKD. The V end lost 9 bases, the J end lost 0 bases, and 12 bases lay between the germline ends. The CDR3 runs to 13 residues. The CDR3 protein is CAIGPGSSYEQYF. The CDR3 coding sequence is TGTGCCATTGGACCAGGGAGCTCCTACGAGCAGTACTTC.

This chain connects TRBV7-2 to TRBJ2-2; D not resolved. From germline, CDR1 is SGHTA and CDR2 FQGNSA. This CDR3 comprises 16 residues. The V end was cut by 4 bases, the J end by 5 bases, with 17 bases between. CDR3 coding DNA: TGTGCCAGCAGCTCTCCCGCTGGAGATGGGACCGGGGAGCTGTTTTTT. Translated, it gives CASSSPAGDGTGELFF. Drawing the rest from reference TRBV7-2 and TRBJ2-2, the complete variable domain is GAGVSQSPSNKVTEKGKDVELRCDPISGHTALYWYRQSLGQGLEFLIYFQGNSAPDKSGLPSDRFSAERTGGSVSTLTIQRTQQEDSAVYLCASSSPAGDGTGELFFGEGSRLTVL.

This clone has only one observation. This chain uses TRBV27 with TRBJ1-2; 11 positions match TRBD1. This CDR3 region has 13 residues. V trimming: 6 bases; J trimming: 7 bases; junction bases outside the gene matches: 4. Germline values: CDR1 MNHEY, CDR2 SMNVEV (reference sequence). CDR3 protein: CASRGQGALGYTF. For the CDR3, the DNA is TGTGCCAGCAGAGGACAGGGGGCGCTTGGCTACACCTTC.

The chain is built from TRBV15 and TRBJ2-5; 11 positions match TRBD1. CDR3 length equals 15 residues. The germline gives CDR1 LNHNV, CDR2 YYDKDF (reference sequence). With 5 bases clipped from V and 5 bases from J, the junction kept 7 bases outside the gene matches. CDR3 nucleotides: TGTGCCACCAGCGGAGGGACAGGGGGTATTGAGACCCAGTACTTC. It is translated as CATSGGTGGIETQYF.

The chain has TRBV5-4 and TRBJ2-7; D perhaps matches TRBD2 (6 bases). Looked up from germline, CDR1 is SGHNT and CDR2 is YYREEE (reference sequence). The germline V and J ends were trimmed by 0 bases and 2 bases, with 9 bases remaining between them. This CDR3 region has 14 residues. The CDR3 DNA reads as TGTGCCAGCAGCTTGGACGGGGGTCCCTACGAGCAGTACTTC. This sequence encodes CASSLDGGPYEQYF.

This clone was counted once. This chain links TRBV5-1 with TRBJ2-5, with a tentative D call TRBD2 (5 bases). CDR1 is SGHRS, CDR2 YFSETQ, per germline. The CDR3 consists of 16 residues. Trimming took 4 bases from V and 5 from J, leaving 21 bases between them. The CDR3 protein is CASSKFSDAGWETQYF. CDR3 in DNA: TGCGCCAGCAGCAAGTTTAGTGATGCGGGCTGGGAGACCCAGTACTTC. Combining the CDR3 with reference TRBV5-1 and TRBJ2-5 gives the whole variable domain KAGVTQTPRYLIKTRGQQVTLSCSPISGHRSVSWYQQTPGQGLQFLFEYFSETQRNKGNFPGRFSGRQFSNSRSEMNVSTLELGDSALYLCASSKFSDAGWETQYFGPGTRLLVL.

The V gene is TRBV7-8, the J gene TRBJ1-5; perhaps TRBD1 as D (5 bases). The germline gives CDR1 SGHVS, CDR2 FQNEAQ. The V and J ends lost 4 bases and 4 bases respectively, with 23 bases between them. CDR3 length: 18 amino acids. The CDR3 nucleotides read TGTGCCAGCAGCTCCGGTGAAGGGGTGATTGGTCCGAATCAGCCCCAGCATTTT. Translation gives CASSSGEGVIGPNQPQHF.

On this clone itself: One junction end does not reproduce the germline sequence, and a read error may be involved. The chain joins TRBV6-1 to TRBJ2-7; D unclear. The CDR3 runs 14 residues. Germline V CDR1 and CDR2: MNHNS, SASEGT. The DNA of the CDR3 is TGCGCCACACAAAAACCTGGGTGGGCCTACGAGCAGTACTTC. Protein sequence: CATQKPGWAYEQYF.

This chain joins TRBV11-2 and TRBJ2-7; D might be TRBD1 (5 bases). V gave up 5 bases and J gave up 1 base, with 12 bases separating them. Per germline, CDR1 SGHAT and CDR2 FQNNGV. CDR3 length: 14 amino acids. CDR3 sequence reads: CASSPSAGSYEQYF. The CDR3, as DNA: TGTGCCAGCAGCCCCTCGGCAGGGTCCTACGAGCAGTACTTC.

The chain recombines TRBV9 with TRBJ2-7, with 14 bases that match TRBD2. CDR3 size: 15 residues. After removal of 0 bases from V and 5 bases from J, the junction contained 1 base not matched to a gene. Germline V gene data show CDR1 as SGDLS and CDR2 as YYNGEE. The CDR3 loop reads CASSVEGLAGDEQYF. CDR3 nucleotides: TGTGCCAGCAGCGTAGAGGGACTAGCGGGAGACGAGCAGTACTTC.

The V gene is TRBV6-1, the J gene TRBJ2-5, with 8 bases matching TRBD1. The CDR3 is 15 residues long. The J segment lost 4 bases and the V segment lost 4 bases, leaving 8 bases of the junction unmatched. Germline-derived CDR1 and CDR2 are MNHNS and SASEGT. The DNA of the CDR3 is TGTGCCAGCAGTGGGGCGGACAGGGCCCCAGAGACCCAGTACTTC. Translation: CASSGADRAPETQYF.